The rows below give T cell receptor beta chains drawn from one sample of a study of human T cells and chemical hapten exposure. TCRdb re-analysed the RACE reads in MiXCR, keeping a single row per CDR3 protein. Among under 200,000 distinct CDR3 sequences listed, around 15% were seen once. The material sequenced was whole blood, taken in connection with sensitization to the hapten diphenylcyclopropenone (DPC). The receptors shown here come from a woman aged 25-40 years with alopecia areata. Some clones in this sample may be carry-over from other donors' samples. Both conserved end residues are part of each CDR3. The D gene is left open where the match is weak. Clone sizes are given selectively: once, few, many, or a class where the clone is expanded.

V gene: TRBV6-5; J gene: TRBJ2-2; clone size: .; D gene: TRBD2; CDR3 DNA: TGTGCCAGCAGTAGACTAGCGGGAGGGCCCGCCGGGGAGCTGTTTTTT; CDR3 protein: CASSRLAGGPAGELFF
V gene: TRBV6-2/TRBV6-3; J gene: TRBJ2-5; clone size: few; D gene: .; CDR3 DNA: TGTGCCAGCAGTTACGGAGGGAACCAAGAGACCCAGTACTTC; CDR3 protein: CASSYGGNQETQYF
V gene: TRBV18; J gene: TRBJ2-3; clone size: .; D gene: TRBD2; CDR3 DNA: TGTGCCAGCTCACCCCAGGGCGGGAGTACAGATACGCAGTATTTT; CDR3 protein: CASSPQGGSTDTQYF
V gene: TRBV5-5; J gene: TRBJ1-1; clone size: .; D gene: .; CDR3 DNA: TGTGCCAGCAGCCGAGGCCAGGTGGCAGGGGCGAACACTGAAGCTTTCTTT; CDR3 protein: CASSRGQVAGANTEAFF
V gene: TRBV7-6; J gene: TRBJ2-3; clone size: many; D gene: .; CDR3 DNA: TGTGCCAGCAGCTTGGTCCCAGATACGCAGTATTTT; CDR3 protein: CASSLVPDTQYF
V gene: TRBV6-1; J gene: TRBJ2-7; clone size: .; D gene: TRBD2; CDR3 DNA: TGTGCCAGCAGTGAATGGGGACTAGCGGGGACGGTTCCCTACGAGCAGTACTTC; CDR3 protein: CASSEWGLAGTVPYEQYF
V gene: TRBV7-6; J gene: TRBJ2-1; clone size: .; D gene: .; CDR3 DNA: TGTGCCAGCAGCTTAGAGGCGGTGGTCAATGAGCAGTTCTTC; CDR3 protein: CASSLEAVVNEQFF
V gene: TRBV18; J gene: TRBJ1-5; clone size: few; D gene: TRBD1; CDR3 DNA: TGTGTCAGCTCACCCGGACAGGGACCTCAGCCCCAGCATTTT; CDR3 protein: CVSSPGQGPQPQHF
V gene: TRBV12-3/TRBV12-4; J gene: TRBJ1-5; clone size: few; D gene: .; CDR3 DNA: TGTGCCAGCAGTTTATCGGTGGTGGGTCAGCCCCAGCATTTT; CDR3 protein: CASSLSVVGQPQHF
V gene: TRBV12-3/TRBV12-4; J gene: TRBJ2-3; clone size: .; D gene: TRBD2; CDR3 DNA: TGTGCCAGCAGTTTTCTAGCGGGGGCTACGGGGGATACGCAGTATTTT; CDR3 protein: CASSFLAGATGDTQYF
V gene: TRBV7-8; J gene: TRBJ1-5; clone size: few; D gene: TRBD1; CDR3 DNA: TGTGCCAGCAGCCCGCGACAGGGGGCTTCTCAGCCCCAGCATTTT; CDR3 protein: CASSPRQGASQPQHF
V gene: TRBV7-2; J gene: TRBJ2-2; clone size: .; D gene: .; CDR3 DNA: TGTGCCAGCAGCTCAGATACAGGGTTCGCCGGGGAGCTGTTTTTT; CDR3 protein: CASSSDTGFAGELFF
V gene: TRBV12-3/TRBV12-4; J gene: TRBJ2-3; clone size: .; D gene: .; CDR3 DNA: TGTGCCAGCAGTTTACTGGGCGGCACAGATACGCAGTATTTT; CDR3 protein: CASSLLGGTDTQYF
V gene: TRBV7-2; J gene: TRBJ2-1; clone size: .; D gene: .; CDR3 DNA: TGTGCCAGCACCAATACTCGGGGGCAGTTCTTC; CDR3 protein: CASTNTRGQFF
V gene: TRBV18; J gene: TRBJ2-7; clone size: .; D gene: TRBD2; CDR3 DNA: TGTGCCAGCTCACCTAGTAGCGGGAGGGCCCACGAGCAGTACTTC; CDR3 protein: CASSPSSGRAHEQYF
V gene: TRBV10-3; J gene: TRBJ2-7; clone size: .; D gene: .; CDR3 DNA: TGTGCCATCAGCAGAGACGATGCCTACGAGCAGTACTTC; CDR3 protein: CAISRDDAYEQYF
V gene: TRBV18; J gene: TRBJ2-1; clone size: .; D gene: .; CDR3 DNA: TGTGCCAGCTCACCACCTTACAGCCGTCTCTCGATTAATGAGCAGTTCTTC; CDR3 protein: CASSPPYSRLSINEQFF
V gene: TRBV6-6; J gene: TRBJ2-6; clone size: few; D gene: .; CDR3 DNA: TGTGCCAGCAGCAGCCACTCTGGGGCCAACGTCCTGACTTTC; CDR3 protein: CASSSHSGANVLTF
V gene: TRBV7-2; J gene: TRBJ1-2; clone size: few; D gene: .; CDR3 DNA: TGTGCCAGCAGCTTAGGACGGATCTGGGGCTATGGCTACACCTTC; CDR3 protein: CASSLGRIWGYGYTF
V gene: TRBV30; J gene: TRBJ2-7; clone size: few; D gene: TRBD2; CDR3 DNA: TGTGCCTGGAGACCGCTAGCGGGAGACCACGAGCAGTACTTC; CDR3 protein: CAWRPLAGDHEQYF